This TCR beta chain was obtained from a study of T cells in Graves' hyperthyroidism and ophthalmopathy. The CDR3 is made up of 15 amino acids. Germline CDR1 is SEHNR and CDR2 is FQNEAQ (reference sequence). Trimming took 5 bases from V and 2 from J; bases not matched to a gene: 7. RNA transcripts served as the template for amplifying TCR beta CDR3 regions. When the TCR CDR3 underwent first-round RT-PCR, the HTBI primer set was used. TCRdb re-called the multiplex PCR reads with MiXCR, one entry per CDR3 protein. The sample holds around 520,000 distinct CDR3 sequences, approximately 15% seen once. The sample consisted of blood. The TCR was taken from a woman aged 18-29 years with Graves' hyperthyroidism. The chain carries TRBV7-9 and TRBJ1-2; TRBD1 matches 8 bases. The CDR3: CASSISGTGNYGYTF. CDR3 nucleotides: TGTGCCAGCAGCATATCCGGGACAGGAAACTATGGCTACACCTTC.